The 15 T cell receptor beta chains presented below share a single source sample, sequenced in a study of blood T cell repertoires in COVID-19 (dated by TCRdb to 2019 to 2021). The protocol used for the library was the immunoSEQ multiplex PCR assay. TCRdb limited this immuneACCESS table to in-frame rearrangements with V and J called. A share of clones is missing; checked studies link under half to unresolved V genes, and the rest is unexplained. Counted in this sample were 150,000 to 200,000 clones; around nine tenths of them appeared once. The leading ten clones occupy around 1% of the sample. Sequencing was done on a sample of peripheral blood. The receptors here all came from a woman aged 18-30 years who had recovered from COVID-19.

The table lists this clone with a few counts. The CDR3 bases are TGTGCCAGCCCTACAGGCAAATTGAACACTGAAGCTTTCTTT. It is translated as CASPTGKLNTEAFF. The chain uses TRBV7-9 and TRBJ1-1; D perhaps matches TRBD1 (5 bases). Germline assignment: CDR1 SEHNR and CDR2 FQNEAQ (reference sequence). Trimming cost V 8 bases and J 0 bases, with 13 bases left between them. The CDR3 is 14 residues long.

The chain uses TRBV24-1 and TRBJ2-1, with 8 bases that match TRBD1. V lost 7 bases, J lost 2 bases, and 0 bases stayed unmatched. CDR3 length equals 13 residues. Germline lookup yields CDR1 KGHDR and CDR2 SFDVKD. This CDR3 reads CATRQGAYNEQFF. In DNA form, the CDR3 reads TGTGCCACCAGACAGGGGGCCTACAATGAGCAGTTCTTC.

The rearrangement links TRBV2 to TRBJ2-2, with 7 positions matching TRBD1. The CDR3 has 16 amino acids. J was trimmed by 4 bases and V by 5 bases; bases with no gene match: 10. Looked up from germline, CDR1 is SNHLY and CDR2 is FYNNEI. The CDR3 loop is CASSQTRSGGTGELFF. The CDR3 region has the DNA TGTGCCAGCAGTCAAACACGGTCAGGGGGCACCGGGGAGCTGTTTTTT.

V gene TRBV6-5 combines with J gene TRBJ2-7; D unclear. The length of the CDR3 is 10 residues. V lost 8 bases and J 5 bases, leaving 7 bases between the germline ends. Germline-derived CDR1 and CDR2 are MNHEY and SVGAGI. The CDR3 loop reads CASPFHEQYV. For the CDR3, the DNA is TGTGCCAGCCCTTTCCACGAGCAGTACGTC.

The rearrangement links TRBV9 to TRBJ2-1; D gene ambiguous. Germline CDR1 and CDR2: SGDLS and YYNGEE. The CDR3 is 13 amino acids. The V gene lost 4 bases and the J gene lost 9 bases, with 14 bases spanning the gap. The chain's CDR3 is CASSPQASGEQFF. The CDR3 DNA is TGTGCCAGCAGCCCGCAAGCATCCGGTGAGCAGTTCTTC.

This clone showed up just once. CDR3 bases: TGTGCCAGCAGTCTTGGAAACACCATATATTTT. This codes for CASSLGNTIYF. The V gene is TRBV6-5, the J gene TRBJ1-3; D is undetermined. The germline gives CDR1 MNHEY, CDR2 SVGAGI. This CDR3 has 11 amino acids. Trimming took off 5 bases at V and 3 bases at J, with 2 bases between the two ends.

The chain employs TRBV5-1 and TRBJ2-1; perhaps TRBD1 as D (5 bases). The V and J ends lost 2 bases and 0 bases respectively, with 12 bases between them. Germline values: CDR1 SGHRS, CDR2 YFSETQ. CDR3 size: 16 residues. DNA of the CDR3: TGCGCCAGCAGCTTTGATCAGGGATCCTCCTACAATGAGCAGTTCTTC. As protein: CASSFDQGSSYNEQFF.

This chain links TRBV5-4 with TRBJ2-3; 12 bases are shared with TRBD1. CDR1 and CDR2 from the germline V gene are SGHNT and YYREEE (reference sequence). This CDR3 is 15 amino acids long. The V and J ends lost 4 bases and 1 base, in that order; junction bases with no gene match: 1. Here the CDR3 DNA reads TGTGCCAGCAGCGGGACAGGGGGCGGCACAGATACGCAGTATTTT. Translation gives CASSGTGGGTDTQYF.

The rearrangement uses TRBV27 and TRBJ2-5; D may be TRBD2 (6 bases). CDR1 is MNHEY, CDR2 SMNVEV, per germline (reference sequence). V lost 8 bases and J 1 base, leaving 17 bases between the germline ends. This CDR3 is 15 amino acids long. CDR3 region: CASSRDAVFQETQYF. Here the CDR3 DNA reads TGTGCCAGCTCGCGGGACGCGGTGTTCCAAGAGACCCAGTACTTC.

This clone was recorded once. The rearrangement uses TRBV4-3 and TRBJ2-2; D possibly corresponds to TRBD2 (5 bases). Between the trimmed V and J ends, which lost 3 bases and 4 bases, there was a span of 9 bases. The germline V gene encodes CDR1 LGHNA and CDR2 YSLEER. The CDR3 length is 14 residues. DNA of the CDR3: TGCGCCAGCAGCCAGGACTTTGGCACCGGGGAGCTGTTTTTT. As protein: CASSQDFGTGELFF.

This clone was seen only once. This rearrangement joins TRBV9 to TRBJ1-1; 7 nucleotides agree with TRBD1. Germline CDR1 reads SGDLS; CDR2 reads YYNGEE. The junction had 10 bases not matched to a gene; V was cut back by 3 bases and J by 5 bases. The CDR3 sequence is 15 residues long. CDR3 loop: CASSGLGQGGTEAFF. The CDR3 DNA sequence: TGTGCCAGCAGCGGACTTGGGCAGGGGGGTACTGAAGCTTTCTTT.

The V call is TRBV19, the J call TRBJ1-1; D possibly corresponds to TRBD1 (6 bases). CDR1 and CDR2 from the germline V gene are LNHDA and SQIVND (reference sequence). Trimming took off 3 bases at V and 2 bases at J, with 13 bases between the two ends. This CDR3 is 15 amino acids long. The chain's CDR3 is CASSMAGAINTEAFF. CDR3 bases: TGTGCCAGTAGTATGGCAGGGGCGATAAACACTGAAGCTTTCTTT.

This sequence joins TRBV5-6 and TRBJ2-1, with TRBD2 as a possible D gene (6 bases). The V end was cut by 3 bases, the J end by 8 bases, with 12 bases between. CDR1 is SGHDT, CDR2 YYEEEE, per germline. CDR3 length: 13 amino acids. The CDR3 here is CASSWGLGDEQFF. CDR3 DNA: TGTGCCAGCAGCTGGGGACTGGGCGATGAGCAGTTCTTC.

This chain uses TRBV4-2 with TRBJ2-1; TRBD2 agrees at 7 bases. The CDR3 has 17 amino acids. The trim removed 0 bases at V and 0 bases at J, leaving 5 bases unmatched. Germline CDR1 and CDR2: LGHNA and YNFKEQ. CDR3 in amino acids: CASSQDPTSPSYNEQFF. Here the CDR3 DNA reads TGTGCCAGCAGCCAAGATCCGACTAGCCCCTCCTACAATGAGCAGTTCTTC.

The chain links TRBV11-2 to TRBJ2-3; a weak D match, TRBD2 (5 bases). This CDR3 comprises 14 residues. Trimming shortened V by 0 bases and J by 4 bases, and 8 bases separated the two germline ends. Germline lookup yields CDR1 SGHAT and CDR2 FQNNGV. CDR3 in amino acids: CASSLDGVADTQYF. The CDR3 nucleotides read TGTGCCAGCAGCTTAGACGGGGTAGCAGATACGCAGTATTTT.